The 5 T cell receptor beta chains presented below share a single source sample, sequenced in a study of identical twins. MiXCR, run by TCRdb on the 5' RACE reads, gives a single entry per CDR3 protein. Among hundreds of thousands of distinct CDR3 sequences listed, under 9% were seen once. These data are also associated with another study on yellow fever vaccine responses in identical twins.

Sequences were obtained from PBMCs. These receptors were collected from a woman in her late teens or twenties in good health.

A few counts support this clonotype. The V and J genes are TRBV27 and TRBJ2-7; 8 bases line up with TRBD1. Trimming at V came to 6 bases and at J to 4 bases, leaving 11 bases not matched to a gene. The CDR3 runs 15 residues. CDR1 is MNHEY, CDR2 SMNVEV, per germline (reference sequence). For the CDR3, the DNA is TGTGCCAGCAGGGAAACAGGGGGGCTTGGTTACGAGCAGTACTTC. Residues: CASRETGGLGYEQYF.

This chain joins TRBV20-1 and TRBJ2-3; the match to TRBD2 covers 8 bases. This CDR3 region has 14 residues. Trimming cost V 6 bases and J 4 bases; bases outside gene matches: 9. Germline lookup yields CDR1 DFQATT and CDR2 SNEGSKA (reference sequence). For the CDR3, the DNA is TGCAGTGCGTCTGGACTAGCAGATGCAGATACGCAGTATTTT. It is translated as CSASGLADADTQYF.

This clonotype was seen at least ten times. The J gene is TRBJ2-1, the V gene TRBV7-9; D is unclear. The ends were cut back, 6 bases at V and 8 bases at J, with 8 bases in the middle. The CDR3 runs 11 residues. Germline values: CDR1 SEHNR, CDR2 FQNEAQ (reference sequence). The DNA of the CDR3 is TGTGCCAGCAGTCCCAATGATGAGCAGTTCTTC. It codes for CASSPNDEQFF.

The chain employs TRBV27 and TRBJ2-7, with D perhaps assigned TRBD1 or TRBD2 (7 bases each). The CDR3 consists of 14 residues. CDR1 and CDR2 (germline): MNHEY, SMNVEV (reference sequence). V lost 4 bases to trimming and J lost 3 bases, with 13 bases between them. In DNA, the CDR3 is TGTGCCAGCAGTTGGCAGGGGGGGAACTACGAGCAGTACTTC. Amino acid sequence: CASSWQGGNYEQYF.

This clonotype has more than one count but fewer than ten. V usage is TRBV7-9 and J usage is TRBJ2-7; possible D gene TRBD1, 6 bases. The V gene's germline CDR1 is SEHNR and CDR2 FQNEAQ (reference sequence). The CDR3 covers 15 residues. V lost 5 bases and J lost 2, with 16 bases in between. The CDR3 is CASSRVTDSPYEQYF. CDR3 nucleotide sequence: TGTGCCAGCAGCCGGGTGACGGACAGCCCCTACGAGCAGTACTTC. Based on the CDR3 plus reference TRBV7-9 and TRBJ2-7, the full variable domain is DTGVSQNPRHKITKRGQNVTFRCDPISEHNRLYWYRQTLGQGPEFLTYFQNEAQLEKSRLLSDRFSAERPKGSFSTLEIQRTEQGDSAMYLCASSRVTDSPYEQYFGPGTRLTVT.